This T cell receptor (beta chain) came from a study of T cells in Graves' hyperthyroidism and ophthalmopathy. This clonotype was counted only a few times. The antigen remains undetermined. The germline V gene has CDR1 SGDLS and CDR2 YYNGEE. The ends were cut back, 0 bases at V and 1 base at J, with 10 bases in the middle. The CDR3 contains 15 residues. PBMCs were obtained from approximately 10 ml fresh peripheral blood. Amplification targeted TCR beta CDR3 regions from RNA transcripts. First-round RT-PCR with HTBI primers amplified the TCR CDR3 region. TCRdb reprocessed the multiplex PCR reads with MiXCR, giving one entry per CDR3 protein. The data hold 650,000 to 700,000 distinct CDR3 sequences, with roughly 17% observed a single time. The study's findings and limits: Ophthalmopathy got predicted by the model a median approximately 6 months before its onset.

The sequence derives from a man aged 45-65 years with Graves' hyperthyroidism. The gene calls are TRBV9 and TRBJ1-1; D is unclear. The sequencing sample was made of blood. The CDR3 loop is CASSVGGSGNTEAFF. CDR3 bases: TGTGCCAGCAGCGTAGGAGGGTCGGGGAACACTGAAGCTTTCTTT.